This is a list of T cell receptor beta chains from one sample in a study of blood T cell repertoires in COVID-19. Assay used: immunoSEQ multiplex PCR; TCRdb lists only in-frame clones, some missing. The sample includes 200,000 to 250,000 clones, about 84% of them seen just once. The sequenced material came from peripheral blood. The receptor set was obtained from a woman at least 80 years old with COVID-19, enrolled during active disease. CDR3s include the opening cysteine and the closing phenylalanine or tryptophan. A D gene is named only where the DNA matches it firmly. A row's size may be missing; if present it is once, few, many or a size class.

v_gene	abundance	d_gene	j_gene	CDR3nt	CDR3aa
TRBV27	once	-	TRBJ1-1	TGTGCCAGCAGTTTAACGGCAGGCACACCGAACACTGAAGCTTTCTTT	CASSLTAGTPNTEAFF
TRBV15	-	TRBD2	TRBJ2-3	TGTGCCACCAGCAGAGGTTCGAGCGGGAGAGGGACAGATACGCAGTATTTT	CATSRGSSGRGTDTQYF
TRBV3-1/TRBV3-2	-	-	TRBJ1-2	TGTGCCAGCAGCCAAGAGGGACTTGGCTACACCTTC	CASSQEGLGYTF
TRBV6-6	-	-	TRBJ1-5	TGTGCCAGCAGTCCCCGCTATCCAGGGGATAGCAATCAGCCCCAGCATTTT	CASSPRYPGDSNQPQHF
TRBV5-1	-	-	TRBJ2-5	TGCGCCAGCAGCACGAACGGTGGGAGGCCGGAGGAGACCCAGTACTTC	CASSTNGGRPEETQYF
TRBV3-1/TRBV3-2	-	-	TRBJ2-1	TGTGCCAGCAGCCAAGATCCAGGCGTCGCCACCAAGCAGTTCTTC	CASSQDPGVATKQFF
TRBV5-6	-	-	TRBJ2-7	TGTGCCAGCAGCGCGTCCTACGAGCAGTACTTC	CASSASYEQYF
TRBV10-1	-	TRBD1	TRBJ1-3	TGCGCCAGCGTGACAGGGTCGAGTGGAAACACCATATATTTT	CASVTGSSGNTIYF
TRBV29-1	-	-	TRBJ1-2	TGCAGCGTTGAAGCTTCAGGGAAGGTGGCTGGCTACACCTTC	CSVEASGKVAGYTF
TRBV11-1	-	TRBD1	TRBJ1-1	TGTGCCAGCACTGAGCAGGGGGCCACTGAAGCTTTCTTT	CASTEQGATEAFF
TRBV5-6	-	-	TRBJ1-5	TGTGCCAGCAGCTTGTGGTCAGGGGCCGATCAGCCCCAGCATTTT	CASSLWSGADQPQHF
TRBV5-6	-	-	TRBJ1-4	TGTGCCAGCAGCTTGGCGGGGAACACCCCTGAAAAACTGTTTTTT	CASSLAGNTPEKLFF
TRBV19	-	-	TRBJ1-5	TGTGCCAGTAGTATGGGAGGTTTAGTCTTACGGGGCAATCAGCCCCAGCATTTT	CASSMGGLVLRGNQPQHF
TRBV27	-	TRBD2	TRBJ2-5	TGTGCCAGCAGTTACAGCGGGAGGTCAGAGACCCAGTACTTC	CASSYSGRSETQYF
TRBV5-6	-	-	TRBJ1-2	TGTGCCAGCAGCTACTCGGGAGCCGTGGTCTCTGGCTACACCTTC	CASSYSGAVVSGYTF
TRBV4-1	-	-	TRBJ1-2	TGCGCCAGCAGCCAGACGAGCCCTGGGCGCTACACCTTC	CASSQTSPGRYTF
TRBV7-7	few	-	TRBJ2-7	TGTGCTAGCAGCCGGAGCGGACTTTTCTTCCCCTCCTACGAGCAGTACTTC	CASSRSGLFFPSYEQYF
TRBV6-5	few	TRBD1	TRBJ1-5	TGTGCCAGCAGTTACTTTACAGGGGGCAGGCAGCCCCAGCATTTT	CASSYFTGGRQPQHF
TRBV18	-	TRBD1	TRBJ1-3	TGTGCCAGCTCACCCATACAGGGGGCGCCGGGAAACACCATATATTTT	CASSPIQGAPGNTIYF
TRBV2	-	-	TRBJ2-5	TGTGCCAGCAGTGAAGGGATTGGAGGGGTGGAGACCCAGTACTTC	CASSEGIGGVETQYF
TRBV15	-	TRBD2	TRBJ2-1	TGTGCCACCAGCAGAGATCTAGCGGGAGTATACAATGAGCAGTTCTTC	CATSRDLAGVYNEQFF
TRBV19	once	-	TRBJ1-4	TGTGCCAGTAGTATCCTCGGGCGGATACCCTCAGGGAAACTGTTTTTT	CASSILGRIPSGKLFF
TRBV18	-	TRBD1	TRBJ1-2	TGTGCCAGCTCACCACGGGACAGAATTGGCTACACCTTC	CASSPRDRIGYTF
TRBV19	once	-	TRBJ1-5	TGTGCCAGTAGTCCCCGGACAGAAATGAGCAATCAGCCCCAGCATTTT	CASSPRTEMSNQPQHF
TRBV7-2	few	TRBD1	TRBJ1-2	TGTGCCAGCAGCTTAGATGGGACAGCCTCTTCTTATGGCTACACCTTC	CASSLDGTASSYGYTF
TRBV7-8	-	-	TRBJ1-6	TGTGCCAGCAGCCTAGAAAGGACAAACCAGAATTCACCCCTCCACTTT	CASSLERTNQNSPLHF
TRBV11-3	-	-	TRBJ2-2	TGTGCCAGCAGCTTAGGGGCTTGGGGGGAGCTGTTTTTT	CASSLGAWGELFF
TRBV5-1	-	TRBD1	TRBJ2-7	TGCGCCAGCAGCTTGACCGACAGGGGGCCCTACGAGCAGTACTTC	CASSLTDRGPYEQYF
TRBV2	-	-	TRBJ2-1	TGTGCCACCCGACCGAGGGCGGCCTACAATGAGCAGTTCTTC	CATRPRAAYNEQFF
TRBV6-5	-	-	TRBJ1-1	TGTGCCAGCAGTTACTCTTTCGGGACACAAAACACTGAAGCTTTCTTT	CASSYSFGTQNTEAFF
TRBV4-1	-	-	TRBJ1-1	TGCGCCAGCAGCCAAGATCCCGGCAGGCAGAACACTGAAGCTTTCTTT	CASSQDPGRQNTEAFF
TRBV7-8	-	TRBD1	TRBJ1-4	TGTGCCAGCAGTCAGGGGGCGGCAGAAAAACTGTTTTTT	CASSQGAAEKLFF
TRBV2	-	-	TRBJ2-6	TGTGCCAGCAGTCCAGGTGCTGGGGCCAACGTCCTGACTTTC	CASSPGAGANVLTF
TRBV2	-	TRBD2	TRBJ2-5	TGTGCCAGCAGCCTAGCGGGGGGGTATAAGGAGACCCAGTACTTC	CASSLAGGYKETQYF
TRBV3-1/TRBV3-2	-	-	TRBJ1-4	TGTGCCAGCAGCCAATGGGGGCTGGGGAGTGTCACTAATGAAAAACTGTTTTTT	CASSQWGLGSVTNEKLFF
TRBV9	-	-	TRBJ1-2	TGTGCCAGCAGCGGAACCGGACAGTCCAAGAACTATGGCTACACCTTC	CASSGTGQSKNYGYTF
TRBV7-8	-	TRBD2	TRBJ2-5	TGTGCCAGCAGCCCCAGGGCGGCGGGAGGGCCTCGGGAGACCCAGTACTTC	CASSPRAAGGPRETQYF
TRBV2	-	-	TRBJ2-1	TGTGCCAGCAGTGCCGGGACTTCCAGAGGCAATGAGCAGTTCTTC	CASSAGTSRGNEQFF
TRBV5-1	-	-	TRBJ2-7	TGCGCCAGCAGAGAGGGTCCCTACGAGCAGTACTTC	CASREGPYEQYF
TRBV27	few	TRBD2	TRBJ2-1	TGTGCCAGCAGTTTTATAGCGGGACACAATGAGCAGTTCTTC	CASSFIAGHNEQFF
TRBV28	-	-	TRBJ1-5	TGTGCCAGCAGTCCCTTTTTGCAGCCCCAGCATTTT	CASSPFLQPQHF